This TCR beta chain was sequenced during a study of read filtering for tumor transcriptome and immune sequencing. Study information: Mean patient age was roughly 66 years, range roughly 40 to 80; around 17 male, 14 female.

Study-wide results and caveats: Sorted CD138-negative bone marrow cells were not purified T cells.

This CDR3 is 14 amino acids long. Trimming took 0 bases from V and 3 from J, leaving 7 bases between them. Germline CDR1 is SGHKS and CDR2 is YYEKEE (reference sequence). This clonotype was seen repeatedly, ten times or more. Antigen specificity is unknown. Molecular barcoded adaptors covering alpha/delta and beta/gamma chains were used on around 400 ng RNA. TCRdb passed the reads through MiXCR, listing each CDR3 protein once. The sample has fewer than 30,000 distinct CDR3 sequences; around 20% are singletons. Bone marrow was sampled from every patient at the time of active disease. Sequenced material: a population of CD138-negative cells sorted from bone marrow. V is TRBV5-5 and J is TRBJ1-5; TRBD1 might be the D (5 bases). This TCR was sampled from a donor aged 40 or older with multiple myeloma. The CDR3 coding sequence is TGTGCCAGCAGCTTGGCAGGGTACAATCAGCCCCAGCATTTT. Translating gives CASSLAGYNQPQHF.